The 2 T cell receptor beta chains given below trace back to one sample, sequenced in a study of T cell responses to AZD1222 COVID-19 vaccine. Some clones are missing from TCRdb's copy, which holds only in-frame ones; the method was immunoSEQ multiplex PCR. This table holds about 180,000 clones, over 80% found once. This material consisted of peripheral blood, taken 28 days after the second dose of the MenACWY control vaccine. The source of these receptors is an adult who received the MenACWY meningococcal vaccine as a control.

The rearrangement uses TRBV4-3 and TRBJ1-2; D not certain. V was trimmed by 0 bases and J by 0 bases, leaving 11 bases between them. The CDR3 length is 16 residues. CDR1 is LGHNA and CDR2 is YSLEER in the germline V gene. CDR3 in DNA: TGCGCCAGCAGCCAAGACGACACCCCATCTAACTATGGCTACACCTTC. Its protein product is CASSQDDTPSNYGYTF.

The V and J genes are TRBV7-6 and TRBJ2-7; the D gene could be TRBD1 or TRBD2 (6 bases each). The germline V and J ends were trimmed by 6 bases and 4 bases, with 19 bases remaining between them. The V gene's germline CDR1 is SGHVS and CDR2 FNYEAQ. This CDR3 comprises 15 residues. CDR3 sequence reads: CASSQPLRGGYEQYF. Here the CDR3 DNA reads TGTGCCAGCAGTCAGCCCCTAAGAGGGGGGTACGAGCAGTACTTC.